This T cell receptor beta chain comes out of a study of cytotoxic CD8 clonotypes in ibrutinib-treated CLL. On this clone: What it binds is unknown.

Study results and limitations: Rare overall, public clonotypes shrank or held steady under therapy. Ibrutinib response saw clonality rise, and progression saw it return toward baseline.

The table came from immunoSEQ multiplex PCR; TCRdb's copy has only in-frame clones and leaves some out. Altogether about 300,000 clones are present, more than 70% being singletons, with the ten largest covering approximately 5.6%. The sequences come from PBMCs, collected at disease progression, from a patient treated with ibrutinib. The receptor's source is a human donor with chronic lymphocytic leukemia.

The CDR3 coding sequence is TGCGCCAGCAGCCCCTACCTTTTCATAGCCAAAAACATTCAGTACTTC. It is translated as CASSPYLFIAKNIQYF. This chain connects TRBV4-1 to TRBJ2-4; D not certain. Germline values: CDR1 MGHRA, CDR2 YSYEKL. The CDR3 spans 16 residues. With 4 bases removed from V and 0 bases from J, the gap between germline ends came to 13 bases.